Listed here are 30 T cell receptor beta chains from one sample, sequenced in a study of T cells after yellow fever vaccination. TCRdb reanalysed the 5' RACE reads using MiXCR and keeps one entry per CDR3 protein. Found here are some 29,000 distinct CDR3 sequences, around 5% of them singletons; the top ten hold under 50%. The input for sequencing was CD8+ T cells sorted from PBMCs, taken 10 days after the yellow fever booster vaccination. These receptors all come from a man aged 25-40 years who received the YFV17D yellow fever vaccine.

This clonotype was recorded many times. This sequence joins TRBV5-1 and TRBJ2-7; D call uncertain. The germline CDR1 and CDR2 sequences are SGHRS and YFSETQ. The CDR3 has 16 residues. Trimming pared 2 bases from V and 1 base from J, leaving 16 bases between. This chain's CDR3 is CASSFNPQVHSYEQYF. The DNA of the CDR3 is TGCGCCAGCAGCTTCAACCCGCAGGTCCATTCCTACGAGCAGTACTTC.

This clonotype came up many times. The chain recombines TRBV5-1 with TRBJ1-1, with 9 bases matching TRBD1. The J segment lost 4 bases and the V segment lost 3 bases, leaving 10 bases of the junction unmatched. Germline loops: CDR1 SGHRS, CDR2 YFSETQ. The CDR3 consists of 16 residues. In DNA form, the CDR3 reads TGCGCCAGCAGCTCGGCAAACAGGGGGCCGGGCACTGAAGCTTTCTTT. Encoded protein: CASSSANRGPGTEAFF.

This clonotype was found many times. The chain has TRBV12-3 or TRBV12-4 and TRBJ2-3, with TRBD2 as a possible D gene (5 bases). The V gene lost 6 bases and the J gene lost 11 bases, with 18 bases spanning the gap. The CDR3 sequence is 13 residues long. This CDR3 reads CASRPPNGRVQYF. CDR3 nucleotides: TGTGCCAGCAGGCCCCCTAACGGGCGGGTGCAGTATTTT.

This clonotype was detected many times. V usage is TRBV10-3 and J usage is TRBJ2-7; the match to TRBD2 covers 8 bases. Germline CDR1 reads ENHRY; CDR2 reads SYGVKD. V lost 0 bases to trimming and J lost 4 bases; unmatched junction nucleotides: 8. The CDR3 has 16 amino acids. The CDR3 DNA reads as TGTGCCATCAGTGAGTCCAGCGGGAGTCCCCTTTACGAGCAGTACTTC. This sequence encodes CAISESSGSPLYEQYF.

This clonotype was seen many times. This chain uses TRBV5-6 with TRBJ2-7; D is uncertain. The germline V and J ends were trimmed by 2 bases and 5 bases, with 14 bases remaining between them. The CDR3 totals 14 residues. Per germline, CDR1 SGHDT and CDR2 YYEEEE. In DNA form, the CDR3 reads TGTGCCAGCAGCTTCGGGTCGAGTCATAACGAGCAGTACTTC. It translates to CASSFGSSHNEQYF.

This clonotype was seen at least ten times. V and J are TRBV20-1 and TRBJ2-7; D may be TRBD2 (6 bases). Trimming shortened V by 0 bases and J by 3 bases, and 15 bases separated the two germline ends. Germline-derived CDR1 and CDR2 are DFQATT and SNEGSKA (reference sequence). The CDR3 runs 15 residues. The CDR3 DNA is TGCAGTGCTAGAGATCGAGCGGAGGGCAGCTACGAGCAGTACTTC. This encodes CSARDRAEGSYEQYF.

This clonotype was detected ten times or more. This chain connects TRBV29-1 to TRBJ2-2; the match to TRBD1 covers 9 bases. CDR1 and CDR2 (germline): SQVTM, ANQGSEA. CDR3 size: 15 residues. The CDR3 sequence is CSIEPSGTGTGELFF. The DNA for the CDR3 is TGCAGTATCGAGCCGTCCGGGACAGGGACCGGGGAGCTGTTTTTT.

The table lists this clonotype with many counts. The CDR3 region is CSVMGLAGGGEQFF. Here the CDR3 DNA reads TGCAGCGTGATGGGACTAGCGGGAGGGGGTGAGCAGTTCTTC. J is TRBJ2-1 and V is TRBV29-1, with 16 bases that match TRBD2. This CDR3 is built from 14 residues. V shed 6 bases, J shed 9 bases, and the junction held 5 bases outside the gene matches. The germline CDR1 and CDR2 sequences are SQVTM and ANQGSEA.

The V and J genes are TRBV20-1 and TRBJ1-1, with 9 bases that match TRBD1. The germline CDR1 and CDR2 sequences are DFQATT and SNEGSKA (reference sequence). There are 14 residues in the CDR3. J lost 3 bases, V lost 5 bases, and 7 bases had no gene match. CDR3 in DNA: TGCAGTGCTCCGTCACAGGGGGCTTACACTGAAGCTTTCTTT. This encodes CSAPSQGAYTEAFF.

By proportion, this clonotype is medium-sized. The chain has TRBV7-9 and TRBJ1-2; D is uncertain. The CDR3 contains 13 residues. Germline V CDR1 and CDR2: SEHNR, FQNEAQ (reference sequence). Trimming removed 0 bases at V and 5 bases at J, with 7 bases between. CDR3 nucleotide sequence: TGTGCCAGCAGCTTAGCTATGGTATATGGCTACACCTTC. Protein: CASSLAMVYGYTF. Variable domain in full (rest from reference TRBV7-9 and TRBJ1-2): DTGVSQNPRHKITKRGQNVTFRCDPISEHNRLYWYRQTLGQGPEFLTYFQNEAQLEKSRLLSDRFSAERPKGSFSTLEIQRTEQGDSAMYLCASSLAMVYGYTFGSGTRLTVV.

This clonotype was seen many times. The V gene is TRBV9, the J gene TRBJ2-3, with 7 bases identical to TRBD2. The CDR3 has 14 residues. V was clipped by 0 bases and J by 6 bases; unmatched bases: 4. Germline lookup yields CDR1 SGDLS and CDR2 YYNGEE. CDR3 sequence: CASSVDGGLDTQYF. In DNA, the CDR3 is TGTGCCAGCAGCGTAGACGGGGGGTTGGATACGCAGTATTTT.

This clonotype was detected many times. The chain's CDR3 is CASSLLILAEETQYF. As DNA, the CDR3 is TGTGCCAGCAGTTTATTAATACTAGCGGAAGAGACCCAGTACTTC. The V and J genes are TRBV28 and TRBJ2-5; TRBD2 matches 8 bases. Germline CDR1 MDHEN, CDR2 SYDVKM. Germline trimming cut 1 base from V and 3 bases from J; bases unmatched to any gene: 4. This CDR3 spans 15 amino acids.

This clonotype came up many times. This chain connects TRBV5-1 to TRBJ2-1, with D unclear. The CDR3 length is 12 residues. Germline CDR1 reads SGHRS; CDR2 reads YFSETQ. Trimming left V 2 bases short and J 6 bases short, with 6 bases between. The CDR3, as DNA: TGCGCCAGCAGCTTCGACATCAATGAGCAGTTCTTC. Translated, it gives CASSFDINEQFF.

The chain is built from TRBV27 and TRBJ1-6; the D is unclear. V was cut by 4 bases and J by 3 bases, with 1 base left in between. The CDR3 contains 12 residues. The germline V gene encodes CDR1 MNHEY and CDR2 SMNVEV (reference sequence). The CDR3 protein is CASSYYNSPLHF. The CDR3 region has the DNA TGTGCCAGCAGTTACTATAATTCACCCCTCCACTTT.

This clonotype appeared many times. The CDR3: CASSPTGVAYQETQYF. The DNA for the CDR3 is TGTGCCAGCAGCCCGACAGGGGTTGCTTACCAAGAGACCCAGTACTTC. The chain has TRBV5-6 and TRBJ2-5; 8 nucleotides line up with TRBD1. Germline CDR1 reads SGHDT; CDR2 reads YYEEEE. The CDR3 runs 16 residues. Trimming at V came to 4 bases and at J to 0 bases, leaving 8 bases not matched to a gene.

On this clonotype itself: It may be a read error: a sequence one base away is much more abundant. This chain joins TRBV27 and TRBJ2-3, with D unresolved. CDR3 length: 14 residues. V was trimmed by 3 bases and J by 7 bases, leaving 14 bases between them. Germline lookup yields CDR1 MNHEY and CDR2 SMNVEV (reference sequence). CDR3 protein: CASSFLERQNTQYF. Written as DNA, the CDR3 is TGTGCCAGCAGTTTCTTGGAGAGACAAAATACGCAGTATTTT.

In this sample, this clonotype turned up many times. This chain uses TRBV12-3 or TRBV12-4 with TRBJ2-6, with D hard to call. Trimming took 3 bases from V and 0 from J, leaving 15 bases between them. The CDR3 has 18 amino acids. CDR3 in amino acids: CASSFSPVIRSGANVLTF. DNA for the CDR3: TGTGCCAGCAGTTTTTCCCCAGTGATCCGCTCTGGGGCCAACGTCCTGACTTTC.

This clonotype has at least ten counts. The J gene is TRBJ1-5, the V gene TRBV2, with 7 bases fitting TRBD1. CDR1 and CDR2 from the germline V gene are SNHLY and FYNNEI. The CDR3 covers 15 residues. V shed 7 bases and J 4 bases; nucleotides not matched to a gene: 10. As DNA, the CDR3 is TGTGCCAGCAAGATTACAGGGGCCGTGAATCAGCCCCAGCATTTT. Translating gives CASKITGAVNQPQHF. The full variable domain, its missing parts supplied by reference TRBV2 and TRBJ1-5, is EPEVTQTPSHQVTQMGQEVILRCVPISNHLYFYWYRQILGQKVEFLVSFYNNEISEKSEIFDDQFSVERPDGSNFTLKIRSTKLEDSAMYFCASKITGAVNQPQHFGDGTRLSIL.

In this sample, this clonotype turned up many times. This CDR3 is CASSRDRPGGEQFF. The DNA for the CDR3 is TGTGCCAGCAGTCGGGACCGCCCCGGAGGTGAGCAGTTCTTC. The J gene is TRBJ2-1, the V gene TRBV6-5; D may correspond to TRBD1 or TRBD2 (5 bases each). V was shortened by 5 bases and J by 9 bases, with 17 bases between the two germline ends. Germline V gene lookup returns CDR1 MNHEY and CDR2 SVGAGI. This CDR3 is built from 14 residues.

This clonotype was found many times. The chain couples TRBV14 to TRBJ2-1, with D unclear. CDR3 size: 12 residues. CDR1 and CDR2 from the germline V gene are SGHDN and FVKESK. V shed 2 bases and J shed 7 bases, with 6 bases lying between them. The CDR3 DNA reads as TGTGCCAGCAGCCAAAGGAGAAATGAGCAGTTCTTC. Translating it yields CASSQRRNEQFF.

There are many counts of this clonotype. The chain links TRBV7-2 to TRBJ2-3, with 10 bases identical to TRBD2. With 1 base clipped from V and 5 bases from J, the junction kept 6 bases outside the gene matches. Germline-derived CDR1 and CDR2 are SGHTA and FQGNSA. There are 16 residues in the CDR3. CDR3: CASSLGPAGGVDTQYF. The CDR3 DNA follows: TGTGCCAGCAGCTTAGGTCCAGCGGGAGGGGTAGATACGCAGTATTTT. The full variable domain, in which reference TRBV7-2 and TRBJ2-3 provide the parts outside the CDR3, is GAGVSQSPSNKVTEKGKDVELRCDPISGHTALYWYRQSLGQGLEFLIYFQGNSAPDKSGLPSDRFSAERTGGSVSTLTIQRTQQEDSAVYLCASSLGPAGGVDTQYFGPGTRLTVL.

This clonotype was found many times. The genes are TRBV4-3 and TRBJ1-1; no firm D call. The CDR3 sequence is 16 residues long. Trimming stripped 4 bases from V and 0 bases from J, with 15 bases between. Germline V lookup: CDR1 LGHNA, CDR2 YSLEER. This CDR3 is CASSPTPGSLNTEAFF. The CDR3 bases are TGCGCCAGCAGCCCGACGCCTGGGAGCTTGAACACTGAAGCTTTCTTT.

About this clonotype: It may be a read error: a sequence one base away is much more abundant. Lacking the conserved final phenylalanine or tryptophan, this CDR3 likely reflects a read error. The chain employs TRBV20-1 and TRBJ2-3; the D gene is possibly TRBD2 (5 bases). V lost 3 bases and J lost 2, with 18 bases in between. The CDR3 covers 16 residues. CDR1 is DFQATT and CDR2 is SNEGSKA in the germline V gene (reference sequence). This CDR3 reads CSASSAEADLTDTQYS. The CDR3 nucleotides are TGCAGTGCTAGTTCGGCGGAGGCGGATCTCACAGATACGCAGTATTCT.

This clonotype was observed at least ten times. The J gene is TRBJ1-1, the V gene TRBV7-9; 8 bases agree with TRBD1. The trim removed 4 bases at V and 5 bases at J, leaving 6 bases unmatched. The CDR3 covers 14 residues. Germline V gene data show CDR1 as SEHNR and CDR2 as FQNEAQ (reference sequence). CDR3 in amino acids: CASSSDRDYTEAFF. The CDR3 DNA is TGTGCCAGCAGCTCGGACAGGGACTATACTGAAGCTTTCTTT.

This clonotype was seen ten or more times. The chain combines TRBV5-6 with TRBJ2-7, with 8 nucleotides matching TRBD1. CDR1 is SGHDT, CDR2 YYEEEE, per germline. The CDR3 is made up of 12 amino acids. Losses at the gene ends were 4 bases for V and 6 bases for J; bases not matched to a gene: 3. The CDR3 DNA reads TGTGCCAGCAGCGGCAGGGGGCCCGAGCAGTACTTC. Amino acid sequence: CASSGRGPEQYF.

This clonotype came up many times. The chain recombines TRBV12-3 or TRBV12-4 with TRBJ2-3; 9 bases line up with TRBD1. After removal of 6 bases from V and 4 bases from J, the junction contained 5 bases not matched to a gene. CDR3 length: 14 amino acids. The CDR3 sequence is CASSETGGADTQYF. DNA of the CDR3: TGTGCCAGCAGCGAAACAGGGGGCGCAGATACGCAGTATTTT.

This clonotype was seen ten or more times. The J gene is TRBJ2-7, the V gene TRBV29-1, with 8 bases matching TRBD2. This CDR3 contains 14 residues. V gave up 5 bases and J gave up 7 bases; unmatched junction bases: 13. Germline values: CDR1 SQVTM, CDR2 ANQGSEA. CDR3 in DNA: TGCAGCGTTTACCCGGGGACTAGACCCAGGGAGCAGTACTTC. This sequence encodes CSVYPGTRPREQYF.

To note about this clonotype: A much larger clone lies one base from this, so it may be a read error. The J gene is TRBJ2-3, the V gene TRBV25-1; possible D gene TRBD2, 5 bases. Germline lookup yields CDR1 MGHDK and CDR2 SYGVNS. The CDR3 covers 13 residues. Here the CDR3 DNA reads TGTGCCAGCAGTGACGGGATCTGGGATACGAAGTATTTT. It translates to CASSDGIWDTKYF.

The table lists this clonotype with many counts. The V gene is TRBV29-1, the J gene TRBJ2-7; 7 nucleotides agree with TRBD2. CDR3 size: 15 residues. V lost 7 bases, J lost 0 bases, and 12 bases stayed unmatched. Germline V gene data show CDR1 as SQVTM and CDR2 as ANQGSEA. The DNA for the CDR3 is TGCAGCGGAATGGGGGGGGGAACAAGCTCCTACGAGCAGTACTTC. Protein: CSGMGGGTSSYEQYF.

This clonotype has at least ten counts. The CDR3 here is CSVKGNHGYTF. The CDR3 bases are TGCAGCGTTAAGGGAAACCATGGCTACACCTTC. This chain links TRBV29-1 with TRBJ1-2; D gene uncertain. Germline V lookup: CDR1 SQVTM, CDR2 ANQGSEA. The ends were cut back, 5 bases at V and 6 bases at J, with 10 bases in the middle. The length of the CDR3 is 11 residues.